The 14 T cell receptor beta chains below all came from one sample that was sequenced in a study of blood T cell repertoires in COVID-19. Only in-frame clones appear in the TCRdb table, and some are missing; sequencing was by immunoSEQ multiplex PCR. The table shows around 340,000 clones, with over 85% occurring only once. Sequenced: peripheral blood. The receptors were gathered from a woman aged 60-70 years with COVID-19, enrolled during active disease.

The rearrangement joins TRBV5-1 to TRBJ2-3; 11 bases are shared with TRBD2. The CDR3 contains 16 residues. CDR1 is SGHRS and CDR2 is YFSETQ in the germline V gene. V was pared by 4 bases and J by 1 base, with 5 bases of the junction left unmatched. The CDR3 is CASSPGTSGGTDTQYF. CDR3 coding DNA: TGCGCCAGCAGCCCCGGGACTAGCGGTGGCACAGATACGCAGTATTTT.

The gene calls are TRBV5-1 and TRBJ2-1, with 11 bases matching TRBD2. The germline V gene has CDR1 SGHRS and CDR2 YFSETQ. The CDR3 totals 20 residues. The V and J ends lost 4 bases and 0 bases, in that order; junction bases with no gene match: 15. CDR3 protein: CASSSAELAGAFSSYNEQFF. The CDR3, as DNA: TGCGCCAGCAGCAGCGCAGAACTAGCGGGGGCCTTTAGCTCCTACAATGAGCAGTTCTTC.

This rearrangement joins TRBV18 to TRBJ1-2; perhaps TRBD1 as D (6 bases). CDR1 and CDR2 from the germline V gene are KGHSH and LQKENI. This CDR3 spans 14 amino acids. Between the trimmed V and J ends, which lost 5 bases and 6 bases, there was a span of 16 bases. The CDR3 DNA reads TGTGCCAGCTCATCCAGGTCAGGGGTTGATGGCTACACCTTC. Encoded protein: CASSSRSGVDGYTF.

The chain recombines TRBV29-1 with TRBJ1-1, with no clear D. CDR3 length equals 8 residues. Germline CDR1 SQVTM, CDR2 ANQGSEA. V shed 7 bases and J shed 7 bases, with 4 bases lying between them. The CDR3 DNA sequence: TGCAGCGCCCGTGAAGCTTTCTTT. It is translated as CSAREAFF.

The J gene is TRBJ2-7, the V gene TRBV6-5; D gene ambiguous. The CDR3 has 13 residues. Trimming removed 2 bases at V and 2 bases at J, with 7 bases between. Germline lookup yields CDR1 MNHEY and CDR2 SVGAGI. The CDR3 loop is CASSYLRTYEQYF. The CDR3 DNA is TGTGCCAGCAGTTACCTTAGAACCTACGAGCAGTACTTC.

The genes are TRBV7-2 and TRBJ2-5, with D tentatively TRBD2 (5 bases). Looked up from germline, CDR1 is SGHTA and CDR2 is FQGNSA. Trimming left V 2 bases short and J 5 bases short, with 18 bases between. CDR3 length equals 16 residues. CDR3 protein: CASSLSGGQRIETQYF. CDR3 coding DNA: TGTGCCAGCAGCTTATCAGGAGGCCAGAGAATTGAGACCCAGTACTTC.

This clone came up once. V usage is TRBV29-1 and J usage is TRBJ2-1; no clear D gene. V was shortened by 6 bases and J by 0 bases, with 9 bases between the two germline ends. The CDR3 has 13 residues. Per germline, CDR1 SQVTM and CDR2 ANQGSEA. The CDR3 is CSVDTSSYNEQFF. CDR3 DNA: TGCAGCGTAGACACGAGCTCCTACAATGAGCAGTTCTTC.

The rearrangement links TRBV5-1 to TRBJ2-7; 7 bases agree with TRBD1. The CDR3 contains 13 residues. Trimming took 5 bases from V and 3 from J; bases not matched to a gene: 5. CDR1 and CDR2 (germline): SGHRS, YFSETQ. This CDR3 reads CASSRDRYYEQYF. In DNA, the CDR3 is TGCGCCAGCAGTCGGGACAGATACTACGAGCAGTACTTC.

The V and J genes are TRBV5-1 and TRBJ1-1; D unclear. Trimming pared 7 bases from V and 2 bases from J, leaving 12 bases between. CDR1 is SGHRS and CDR2 is YFSETQ in the germline V gene. This CDR3 contains 13 residues. In nucleotides, the CDR3 is TGCGCCAGCCGCAGGTTAACTAACACTGAAGCTTTCTTT. Residues: CASRRLTNTEAFF.

V and J are TRBV28 and TRBJ1-3, with 9 bases aligning to TRBD1. The J segment lost 8 bases and the V segment lost 8 bases, leaving 13 bases of the junction unmatched. The CDR3 has 15 amino acids. Germline CDR1 reads MDHEN; CDR2 reads SYDVKM. CDR3 DNA: TGTGCCAGCCAAACACCGGGACAGGGTTTATACACCATATATTTT. As protein: CASQTPGQGLYTIYF.

This sequence joins TRBV27 and TRBJ2-7, with TRBD1 matching 7 bases. CDR1 is MNHEY, CDR2 SMNVEV, per germline (reference sequence). The J segment lost 4 bases and the V segment lost 6 bases, leaving 12 bases of the junction unmatched. The CDR3 is 15 amino acids. CDR3 bases: TGTGCCAGCAGAGAAATACAGGGGAATTTATACGAGCAGTACTTC. This encodes CASREIQGNLYEQYF.

This clone appeared once. This chain connects TRBV7-8 to TRBJ2-3, with D possibly TRBD1 on 5 matching bases. The CDR3 loop spans 15 amino acids. V was trimmed by 5 bases and J by 0 bases, leaving 12 bases between them. In germline, CDR1 is SGHVS, CDR2 FQNEAQ. CDR3 DNA: TGTGCCAGCAGCGCCAGGGCATCTAGCACAGATACGCAGTATTTT. Amino acids: CASSARASSTDTQYF.

This clone is a singleton in its sample. V and J are TRBV20-1 and TRBJ1-5; D gene ambiguous. Between the trimmed V and J ends, which lost 3 bases and 6 bases, there was a span of 12 bases. The CDR3 runs 13 residues. Germline V gene data show CDR1 as DFQATT and CDR2 as SNEGSKA (reference sequence). CDR3 sequence (DNA): TGCAGTGCTAGTGGTGGAGTGGTTCAGCCCCAGCATTTT. It encodes CSASGGVVQPQHF.

This clone was seen only a few times. This chain uses TRBV3-1 (or the pseudogene TRBV3-2) with TRBJ1-3; D is ambiguous. The CDR3 runs to 15 residues. Germline CDR1 reads LGHDT; CDR2 reads YNNKEL (reference sequence). V shed 0 bases and J shed 0 bases, with 6 bases lying between them. The CDR3 here is CASSQEGDSGNTIYF. The CDR3 DNA follows: TGTGCCAGCAGCCAAGAGGGAGACTCTGGAAACACCATATATTTT.